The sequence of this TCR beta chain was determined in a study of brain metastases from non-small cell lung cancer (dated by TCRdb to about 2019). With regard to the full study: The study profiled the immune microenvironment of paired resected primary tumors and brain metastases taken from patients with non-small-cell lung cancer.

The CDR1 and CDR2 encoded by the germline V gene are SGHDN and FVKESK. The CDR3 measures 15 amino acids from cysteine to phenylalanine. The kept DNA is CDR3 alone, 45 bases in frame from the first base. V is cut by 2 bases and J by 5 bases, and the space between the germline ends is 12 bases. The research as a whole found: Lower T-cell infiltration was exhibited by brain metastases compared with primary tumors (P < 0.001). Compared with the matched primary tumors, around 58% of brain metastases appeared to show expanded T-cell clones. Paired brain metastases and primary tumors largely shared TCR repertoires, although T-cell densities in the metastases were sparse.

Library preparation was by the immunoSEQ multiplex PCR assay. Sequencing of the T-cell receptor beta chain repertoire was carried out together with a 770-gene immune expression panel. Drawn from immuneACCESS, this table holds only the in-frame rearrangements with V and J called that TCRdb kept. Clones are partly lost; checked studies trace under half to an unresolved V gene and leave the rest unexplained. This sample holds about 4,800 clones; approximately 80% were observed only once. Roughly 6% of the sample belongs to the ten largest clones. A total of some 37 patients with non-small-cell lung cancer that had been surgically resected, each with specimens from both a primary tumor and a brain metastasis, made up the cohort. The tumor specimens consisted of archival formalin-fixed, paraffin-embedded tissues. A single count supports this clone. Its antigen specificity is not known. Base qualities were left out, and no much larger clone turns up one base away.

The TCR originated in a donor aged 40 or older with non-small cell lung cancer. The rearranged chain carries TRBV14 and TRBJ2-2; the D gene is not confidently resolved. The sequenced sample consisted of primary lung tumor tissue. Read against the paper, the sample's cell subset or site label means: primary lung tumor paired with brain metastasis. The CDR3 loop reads CASSQQWGRTGELFF. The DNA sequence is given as TGTGCCAGCAGCCAACAGTGGGGTAGGACCGGGGAGCTGTTTTTT.